The sequence of this T cell receptor (beta chain) was determined in a study of T cells in tuberculosis. About the research overall: CD1B tetramers identified T cells specific for mycobacterial lipid GMM. Study conclusions and caveats: A GMM-specific repertoire classifier reached 80% to 90% accuracy, AUROC 0.90. Active tuberculosis cases were adults; controls were adolescents.

Worth noting for this clone: As yet, its antigen is unknown.

The junction had 7 bases not matched to a gene; V was cut back by 2 bases and J by 5 bases. In germline, CDR1 is SGHDT, CDR2 YYEEEE. This CDR3 is 16 amino acids long. Using immunoSEQ multiplex PCR, the repertoire was profiled, and TCRdb retains in-frame clones only, with some absent. Of tens of thousands of clones listed, around 90% were seen once; the top ten hold 6.1%. The receptor's source is a donor aged 10-29 years with latent tuberculosis or without tuberculosis infection. The chain couples TRBV5-6 to TRBJ2-5; 12 bases are a match to TRBD2. Sequences were obtained from PBMCs. The CDR3 protein is CASSFGRGTSGETQYF. CDR3 nucleotide sequence: TGTGCCAGCAGCTTCGGCCGAGGGACTAGCGGGGAGACCCAGTACTTC.